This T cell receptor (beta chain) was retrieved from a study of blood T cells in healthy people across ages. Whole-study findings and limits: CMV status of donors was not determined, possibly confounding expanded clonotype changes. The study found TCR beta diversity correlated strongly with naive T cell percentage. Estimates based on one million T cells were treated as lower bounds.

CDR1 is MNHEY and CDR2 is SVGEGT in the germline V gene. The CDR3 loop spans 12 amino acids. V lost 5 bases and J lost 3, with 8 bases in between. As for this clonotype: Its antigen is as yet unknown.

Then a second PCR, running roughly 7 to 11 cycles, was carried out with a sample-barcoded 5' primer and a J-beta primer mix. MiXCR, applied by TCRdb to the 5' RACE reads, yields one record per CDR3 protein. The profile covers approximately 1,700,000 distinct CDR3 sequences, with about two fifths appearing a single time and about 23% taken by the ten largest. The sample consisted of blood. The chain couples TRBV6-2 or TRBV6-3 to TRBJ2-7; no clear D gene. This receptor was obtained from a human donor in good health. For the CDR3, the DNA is TGTGCCAGCAGTAATCGTGTCTACGAGCAGTACTTC. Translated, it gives CASSNRVYEQYF.